The entry that follows covers one TCR beta chain sequence. This specimen comes from a study of T cell clones after liver transplantation. Whole-study context: Blood was drawn pre-transplant, before withdrawal, and after full or failed withdrawal.

Some clones are missing from TCRdb's copy, which holds only in-frame ones; the method was immunoSEQ multiplex PCR. The table records roughly 73,000 clones, roughly 80% of them present only once. The sequencing here drew on CD4+ T cells from blood, taken before liver transplant. The sequence derives from a human donor who received a liver transplant.

CDR3 in DNA: TGCGCCAGCAGCCACCAGACTAGCGTCAAAGAGCAGTTCTTC. Its protein product is CASSHQTSVKEQFF. The chain joins TRBV4-1 to TRBJ2-1; TRBD2 matches at 8 bases. With 3 bases clipped from V and 10 bases from J, the junction kept 8 bases outside the gene matches. This CDR3 contains 14 residues. Germline V gene sequence: CDR1 MGHRA, CDR2 YSYEKL.